The 32 T cell receptor beta chains in this list originate from one sample, sequenced in a study of OX40 agonist ivuxolimab in advanced cancers. Sequenced by immunoSEQ multiplex PCR; TCRdb stores in-frame clones only, minus some. The profile shows roughly 56,000 clones, about 91% of them singletons. Sample: CD4+ or CD8+ T cells sorted from blood, taken in a trial of the OX40 agonist ivuxolimab. All receptors derive from an adult with an advanced solid tumor such as melanoma, head and neck, liver or kidney cancer.

The V and J genes are TRBV6-4 and TRBJ2-2; D may be TRBD2 (5 bases). Trimming shortened V by 0 bases and J by 6 bases, and 14 bases separated the two germline ends. The CDR3 is 16 amino acids. The V gene's germline CDR1 is MRHNA and CDR2 SNTAGT. This chain's CDR3 is CASSDSSEAGPGELFF. The CDR3 DNA is TGTGCCAGCAGTGACTCGAGCGAGGCGGGTCCCGGGGAGCTGTTTTTT.

V is TRBV4-3 and J is TRBJ2-1; TRBD2 matches 7 bases. This CDR3 comprises 15 residues. The V gene's germline CDR1 is LGHNA and CDR2 YSLEER. J lost 3 bases, V lost 3 bases, and 5 bases had no gene match. The CDR3 coding sequence is TGCGCCAGCAGCCAGGGGGGGGGTGACTACAATGAGCAGTTCTTC. Its protein product is CASSQGGGDYNEQFF.

The CDR3 protein is CASSQDSGVYQPQHF. The CDR3 DNA follows: TGTGCCAGCAGCCAAGATTCCGGGGTATATCAGCCCCAGCATTTT. The chain combines TRBV14 with TRBJ1-5; D is undetermined. The CDR3 sequence is 15 residues long. Trimming pared 0 bases from V and 5 bases from J, leaving 11 bases between. Germline CDR1 and CDR2: SGHDN and FVKESK.

This sequence joins TRBV11-3 and TRBJ2-1, with TRBD2 matching 7 bases. The V gene end was trimmed by 5 bases and the J gene end by 7 bases; junction bases not matched to a gene: 14. From germline, CDR1 is SGHNT and CDR2 YENEEA. The CDR3 length is 16 residues. The CDR3 DNA follows: TGTGCCAGCAGCCCGCCCACAGCGGGGAGGGTGAATGAGCAGTTCTTC. Translated: CASSPPTAGRVNEQFF.

The rearrangement uses TRBV27 and TRBJ1-2, with TRBD1 identical over 7 bases. Trimming removed 2 bases from V and 0 bases from J; junction bases left unmatched: 3. Germline loops: CDR1 MNHEY, CDR2 SMNVEV (reference sequence). The CDR3 sequence is 15 residues long. As DNA, the CDR3 is TGTGCCAGCAGTTTAAGGACAGGAGCTAACTATGGCTACACCTTC. It codes for CASSLRTGANYGYTF.

This CDR3 is CASSIRDSTYEQYF. CDR3 coding DNA: TGTGCCAGCAGCATCCGGGACAGTACCTACGAGCAGTACTTC. The chain carries TRBV9 and TRBJ2-7, with 7 bases lining up with TRBD1. This CDR3 is 14 amino acids long. V shed 4 bases, J shed 2 bases, and the junction held 6 bases outside the gene matches. Germline V lookup: CDR1 SGDLS, CDR2 YYNGEE.

The J gene is TRBJ1-5, the V gene TRBV28; TRBD1 is a possible D gene (5 bases). The V and J ends lost 2 bases and 11 bases respectively, with 19 bases between them. This CDR3 has 15 residues. The germline gives CDR1 MDHEN, CDR2 SYDVKM. CDR3 nucleotide sequence: TGTGCCAGCAGTTTACAGTGGGGCCCGATATGGGCCCAGCATTTT. Protein sequence: CASSLQWGPIWAQHF.

This rearrangement joins TRBV14 to TRBJ2-3, with D possibly being TRBD2 (6 bases). The CDR3 is 14 amino acids. The V and J ends lost 2 bases and 4 bases respectively, with 10 bases between them. The germline gives CDR1 SGHDN, CDR2 FVKESK. The chain's CDR3 is CASSQFSGSDTQYF. The CDR3 DNA is TGTGCCAGCAGCCAATTTAGCGGTTCAGATACGCAGTATTTT.

A single count supports this clone. The chain couples TRBV28 to TRBJ2-7, with 8 bases that match TRBD2. CDR1 and CDR2 from the germline V gene are MDHEN and SYDVKM. The junction had 7 bases not matched to a gene; V was cut back by 3 bases and J by 0 bases. This CDR3 comprises 16 residues. The CDR3 DNA sequence: TGTGCCAGCAGTTTTCGGCGGGAGGCCCCCTCCTACGAGCAGTACTTC. Translating gives CASSFRREAPSYEQYF. Using reference TRBV28 and TRBJ2-7 for the parts outside the CDR3, the full variable domain is DVKVTQSSRYLVKRTGEKVFLECVQDMDHENMFWYRQDPGLGLRLIYFSYDVKMKEKGDIPEGYSVSREKKERFSLILESASTNQTSMYLCASSFRREAPSYEQYFGPGTRLTVT.

V usage is TRBV28 and J usage is TRBJ2-1; 10 bases fit TRBD1. V trimming: 6 bases; J trimming: 10 bases; junction bases outside the gene matches: 3. CDR3 length: 12 residues. The germline gives CDR1 MDHEN, CDR2 SYDVKM. The CDR3 here is CASRWTGGEQFF. The CDR3 region has the DNA TGTGCCAGCAGGTGGACAGGGGGGGAGCAGTTCTTC.

This rearrangement joins TRBV28 to TRBJ2-2; no definite D call. The V end lost 6 bases, the J end lost 5 bases, and 7 bases lay between the germline ends. In germline, CDR1 is MDHEN, CDR2 SYDVKM. This CDR3 spans 12 amino acids. The CDR3 sequence: CASRHFTGELFF. Here the CDR3 DNA reads TGTGCCAGCAGGCACTTTACCGGGGAGCTGTTTTTT.

This clone was found once. V and J are TRBV21-1 and TRBJ2-4. TRBV21-1 is a listed pseudogene. The CDR3 extends over 10 amino acids. CDR3 coding DNA: TGTGCCAGCAGCCACGTCATTCAGTACTTC. Its protein is CASSHVIQYF.

The chain has TRBV27 and TRBJ2-2, with TRBD1 identical over 12 bases. This CDR3 has 15 amino acids. Germline loops: CDR1 MNHEY, CDR2 SMNVEV (reference sequence). With V trimmed by 6 bases and J by 6 bases, 5 bases remained unmatched. The CDR3 DNA reads TGTGCCAGCAGCTCCGGGACAGGGGGCTCCGGGGAGCTGTTTTTT. This encodes CASSSGTGGSGELFF.

This chain links TRBV28 with TRBJ1-5; the D gene is possibly TRBD1 (6 bases). The CDR3 has 17 residues. Germline values: CDR1 MDHEN, CDR2 SYDVKM. Trimming removed 5 bases at V and 6 bases at J, with 23 bases between. The CDR3 loop is CASSRRFGPGGSQPQHF. CDR3 DNA: TGTGCCAGCAGTCGTAGGTTCGGGCCTGGGGGCAGTCAGCCCCAGCATTTT.

V gene TRBV9 combines with J gene TRBJ2-2; 10 bases line up with TRBD2. Germline V gene data show CDR1 as SGDLS and CDR2 as YYNGEE. Germline trimming cut 0 bases from V and 3 bases from J; bases unmatched to any gene: 2. The CDR3 length is 16 residues. The CDR3 spells CASSVGAGGDTGELFF. In nucleotides, the CDR3 is TGTGCCAGCAGCGTAGGAGCGGGAGGGGACACCGGGGAGCTGTTTTTT.

V is TRBV28 and J is TRBJ1-3, with unresolved D. The CDR3 contains 17 residues. With 6 bases removed from V and 0 bases from J, the gap between germline ends came to 18 bases. Germline V gene data show CDR1 as MDHEN and CDR2 as SYDVKM. This CDR3 is CASRSLFDGNSGNTIYF. For the CDR3, the DNA is TGTGCCAGCAGAAGTCTTTTTGACGGAAACTCTGGAAACACCATATATTTT.

This chain connects TRBV6-1 to TRBJ1-4; 12 bases map to TRBD1. Germline V CDR1 and CDR2: MNHNS, SASEGT. This CDR3 comprises 13 residues. V was clipped by 8 bases and J by 7 bases; unmatched bases: 2. CDR3 loop: CASRDRGLEKLFF. The CDR3 coding sequence is TGTGCCAGCCGGGACAGGGGGCTTGAAAAACTGTTTTTT.

The chain employs TRBV4-3 and TRBJ2-1; D unclear. The CDR3 contains 13 residues. With 2 bases removed from V and 4 bases from J, the gap between germline ends came to 6 bases. The germline V gene has CDR1 LGHNA and CDR2 YSLEER. CDR3 DNA: TGCGCCAGCAGCCAACACCAATACAATGAGCAGTTCTTC. Protein: CASSQHQYNEQFF.

The chain joins TRBV9 to TRBJ2-2; 7 bases map to TRBD2. Germline V CDR1 and CDR2: SGDLS, YYNGEE. This CDR3 comprises 13 residues. The V segment lost 3 bases and the J segment 5 bases; nucleotides outside the gene matches: 1. CDR3 nucleotides: TGTGCCAGCAGCGGGGGAGGGACCGGGGAGCTGTTTTTT. It yields the protein CASSGGGTGELFF.

This chain joins TRBV4-3 and TRBJ2-7, with TRBD2 identical over 9 bases. Per germline, CDR1 LGHNA and CDR2 YSLEER. Losses at the gene ends were 0 bases for V and 2 bases for J; bases not matched to a gene: 5. There are 16 residues in the CDR3. The CDR3 here is CASSQEFQREAYEQYF. CDR3 bases: TGCGCCAGCAGCCAAGAGTTCCAGCGGGAGGCCTACGAGCAGTACTTC.

The chain links TRBV7-2 to TRBJ2-7; TRBD2 aligns across 9 bases. The CDR3 is made up of 16 amino acids. The trim removed 5 bases at V and 3 bases at J, leaving 11 bases unmatched. CDR1 and CDR2 (germline): SGHTA, FQGNSA. CDR3 amino acids: CASSIGTSFNIYEQYF. CDR3 in DNA: TGTGCCAGCAGCATCGGGACTAGCTTTAATATCTACGAGCAGTACTTC.

By frequency in the sample, this clone is medium-sized. This sample also contains other DNA sequences that code for the same CDR3. V usage is TRBV7-6 and J usage is TRBJ2-7; either TRBD1 or TRBD2 may fit D (5 bases each). Deletions cut 5 bases from V and 3 bases from J, with 11 bases between. CDR3 size: 13 residues. The V gene's germline CDR1 is SGHVS and CDR2 FNYEAQ. The CDR3 DNA reads TGTGCCAGCAGCCTGGGACCGAACTACGAGCAGTACTTC. Its protein product is CASSLGPNYEQYF.

This clone has a single count. This chain uses TRBV6-5 with TRBJ1-2; 10 bases are shared with TRBD1. Germline V CDR1 and CDR2: MNHEY, SVGAGI. Trimming cost V 5 bases and J 6 bases; bases outside gene matches: 9. The CDR3 totals 15 residues. CDR3 region: CASSQSPGQGNGYTF. CDR3 sequence (DNA): TGTGCCAGCAGTCAATCACCGGGACAGGGGAATGGCTACACCTTC.

The chain combines TRBV19 with TRBJ2-2; D is ambiguous. The CDR3 sequence is 12 residues long. V lost 5 bases and J lost 7, with 8 bases in between. The germline CDR1 and CDR2 sequences are LNHDA and SQIVND (reference sequence). CDR3 protein: CASSSGSGELFF. The CDR3 DNA reads TGTGCCAGTAGTTCTGGTAGCGGGGAGCTGTTTTTT.

The genes are TRBV7-9 and TRBJ2-5; D unresolved. CDR1 is SEHNR and CDR2 is FQNEAQ in the germline V gene (reference sequence). The CDR3 has 16 amino acids. Trimming removed 0 bases at V and 1 base at J, with 12 bases between. The CDR3 DNA follows: TGTGCCAGCAGCTTAGCGAAGCCAGCCCGCCAAGAGACCCAGTACTTC. Translating gives CASSLAKPARQETQYF.

The chain combines TRBV5-1 with TRBJ2-3; 14 bases match TRBD2. Germline CDR1 reads SGHRS; CDR2 reads YFSETQ. With V trimmed by 4 bases and J by 6 bases, 10 bases remained unmatched. CDR3 length: 17 amino acids. The CDR3 DNA sequence: TGCGCCAGCAGCCAATTTCAGGGACTAGCGGGAGCCGATACGCAGTATTTT. Translation gives CASSQFQGLAGADTQYF.

V and J are TRBV18 and TRBJ1-2; D call uncertain. The CDR3 sequence is 14 residues long. V lost 1 base and J 5 bases, leaving 11 bases between the germline ends. The germline gives CDR1 KGHSH, CDR2 LQKENI. The CDR3 reads CASSPREDGYGYTF. In DNA, the CDR3 is TGTGCCAGCTCACCACGCGAGGACGGATATGGCTACACCTTC.

V gene TRBV25-1 combines with J gene TRBJ2-7; no clear D gene. Germline assignment: CDR1 MGHDK and CDR2 SYGVNS. Between the trimmed V and J ends, which lost 0 bases and 0 bases, there was a span of 9 bases. The CDR3 sequence is 15 residues long. The CDR3 protein is CASSEYIDFSYEQYF. The CDR3 DNA reads as TGTGCCAGCAGTGAATATATAGACTTCTCCTACGAGCAGTACTTC.

The gene calls are TRBV6-1 and TRBJ2-7, with TRBD2 identical over 13 bases. From germline, CDR1 is MNHNS and CDR2 SASEGT. Trimming cost V 1 base and J 3 bases; bases outside gene matches: 0. This CDR3 comprises 15 residues. CDR3 residues: CASSEGTSGSYEQYF. DNA for the CDR3: TGTGCCAGCAGTGAAGGGACTAGCGGGAGCTACGAGCAGTACTTC.

This chain uses TRBV20-1 with TRBJ1-2, with a weak D call TRBD1 (5 bases). Between the trimmed V and J ends, which lost 4 bases and 4 bases, there was a span of 7 bases. In germline, CDR1 is DFQATT, CDR2 SNEGSKA (reference sequence). The length of the CDR3 is 11 residues. The CDR3 DNA is TGCAGTGCTACAGGGACCTATGGCTACACCTTC. Translated, it gives CSATGTYGYTF.

This chain uses TRBV19 with TRBJ2-7; 10 bases are shared with TRBD1. The germline gives CDR1 LNHDA, CDR2 SQIVND (reference sequence). V trimming: 3 bases; J trimming: 3 bases; junction bases outside the gene matches: 5. This CDR3 is built from 15 residues. DNA of the CDR3: TGTGCCAGTAGTATCGCCCGGGACAGGGGCTACGAGCAGTACTTC. Its protein product is CASSIARDRGYEQYF.

This clone was observed once. DNA for the CDR3: TGTGCCAGCAGCGAGGCGGGGACAGTGGATGAGCAGTTCTTC. Encoded protein: CASSEAGTVDEQFF. This rearrangement joins TRBV9 to TRBJ2-1, with D possibly matching TRBD1 (7 bases). Looked up from germline, CDR1 is SGDLS and CDR2 is YYNGEE. V lost 3 bases to trimming and J lost 8 bases, with 15 bases between them. The CDR3 contains 14 residues.